This T cell receptor beta chain derives from a study of radiation and T cells in renal cell carcinoma. Broader study findings: Baseline intratumoral clonotype presence is unknown without pretreatment biopsies. Top tumor clonotypes rose in blood 2 weeks post-radiation, then contracted.

As concerns this clone: Its antigen is unknown.

This sample's time point: baseline pretreatment blood. Sample treatment: 15 Gy SBRT to primary tumor, nephrectomy 4 weeks later. After SBRT, blood was collected at 2 and 4 weeks, plus baseline. The patient's renal cell carcinoma had clear cell pathology. Only in-frame clones appear in the TCRdb table, and some are missing; sequencing was by immunoSEQ multiplex PCR. This table holds roughly 100,000 clones, under 90% found once. The CDR3 covers 15 residues. J was trimmed by 2 bases and V by 6 bases; bases with no gene match: 7. CDR1 LNHDA and CDR2 SQIVND come from the germline V gene (reference sequence).

V gene TRBV19 combines with J gene TRBJ2-3; TRBD1 aligns across 8 bases. Material: blood, obtained from a patient whose treatment included radiotherapy and nephrectomy. This clonotype was sampled from a man in his fifties or sixties with renal cell carcinoma. CDR3 bases: TGTGCCAGTAGCCGAACAGGGGGAGACACAGATACGCAGTATTTT. Translating gives CASSRTGGDTDTQYF.